This T cell receptor (beta chain) was sequenced during a study of cytomegalovirus exposure and HLA in healthy donors. Use of 60 Vbeta and 13 Jbeta primers characterized the PCR. Assay used: immunoSEQ multiplex PCR; TCRdb lists only in-frame clones, some missing. The sample holds more than 150,000 clones, 65% to 85% seen once. Trimming left V 6 bases short and J 8 bases short, with 17 bases between. In germline, CDR1 is SNHLY, CDR2 FYNNEI. CDR3 length equals 15 residues. The sequence was collected from a woman in her thirties in good health and CMV-seropositive. The chain recombines TRBV2 with TRBJ1-6, with D perhaps matching TRBD1 (5 bases). Sequencing was carried out using PBMCs. CDR3 sequence: CASRRDSGGDSPLHF. DNA for the CDR3: TGTGCCAGCAGGAGGGACTCGGGCGGTGATTCACCCCTCCACTTT.